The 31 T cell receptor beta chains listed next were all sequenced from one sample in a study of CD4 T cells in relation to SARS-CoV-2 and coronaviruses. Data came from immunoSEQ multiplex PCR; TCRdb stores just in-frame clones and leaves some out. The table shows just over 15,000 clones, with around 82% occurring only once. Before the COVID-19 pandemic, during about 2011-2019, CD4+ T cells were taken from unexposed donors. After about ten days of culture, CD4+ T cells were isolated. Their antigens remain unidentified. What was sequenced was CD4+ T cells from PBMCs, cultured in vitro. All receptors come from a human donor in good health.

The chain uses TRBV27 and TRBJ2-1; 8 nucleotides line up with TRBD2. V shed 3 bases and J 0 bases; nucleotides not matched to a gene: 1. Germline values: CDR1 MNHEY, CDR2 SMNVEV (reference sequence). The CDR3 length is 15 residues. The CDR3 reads CASSLSGSSYNEQFF. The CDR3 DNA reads TGTGCCAGCAGTTTGAGCGGGAGCTCCTACAATGAGCAGTTCTTC.

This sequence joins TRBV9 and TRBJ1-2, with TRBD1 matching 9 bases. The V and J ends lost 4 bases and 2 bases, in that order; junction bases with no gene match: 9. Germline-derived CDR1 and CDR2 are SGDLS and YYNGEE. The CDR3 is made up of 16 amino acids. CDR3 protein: CASSQGTGTINYGYTF. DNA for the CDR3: TGTGCCAGCAGCCAGGGGACAGGGACGATCAACTATGGCTACACCTTC.

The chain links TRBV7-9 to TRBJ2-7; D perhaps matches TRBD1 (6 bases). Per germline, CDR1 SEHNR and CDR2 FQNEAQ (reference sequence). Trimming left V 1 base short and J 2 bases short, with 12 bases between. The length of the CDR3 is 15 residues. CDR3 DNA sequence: TGTGCCAGCAGCTTAGGGGACATTCTGGCCTACGAGCAGTACTTC. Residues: CASSLGDILAYEQYF.

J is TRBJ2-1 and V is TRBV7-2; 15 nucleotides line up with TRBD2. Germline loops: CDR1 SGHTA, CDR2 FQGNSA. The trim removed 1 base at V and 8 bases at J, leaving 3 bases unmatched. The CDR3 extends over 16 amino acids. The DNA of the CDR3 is TGTGCCAGCAGCTTAGTTGGACTAGCGGGAGGGCATGAGCAGTTCTTC. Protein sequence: CASSLVGLAGGHEQFF. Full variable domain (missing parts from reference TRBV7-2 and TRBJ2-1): GAGVSQSPSNKVTEKGKDVELRCDPISGHTALYWYRQSLGQGLEFLIYFQGNSAPDKSGLPSDRFSAERTGGSVSTLTIQRTQQEDSAVYLCASSLVGLAGGHEQFFGPGTRLTVL.

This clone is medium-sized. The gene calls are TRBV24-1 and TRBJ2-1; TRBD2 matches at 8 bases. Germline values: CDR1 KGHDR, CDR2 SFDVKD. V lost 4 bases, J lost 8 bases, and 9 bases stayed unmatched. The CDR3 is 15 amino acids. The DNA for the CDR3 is TGTGCCACCAGTGACCGTAGCGGGGTTTTTGATGAGCAGTTCTTC. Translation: CATSDRSGVFDEQFF.

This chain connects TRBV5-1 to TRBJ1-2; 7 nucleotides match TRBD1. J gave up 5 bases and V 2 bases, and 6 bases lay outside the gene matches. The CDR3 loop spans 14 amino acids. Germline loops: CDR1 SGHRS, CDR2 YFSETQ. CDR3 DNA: TGCGCCAGCAGCTTTGGCGGGACAGCTTATGGCTACACCTTC. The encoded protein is CASSFGGTAYGYTF.

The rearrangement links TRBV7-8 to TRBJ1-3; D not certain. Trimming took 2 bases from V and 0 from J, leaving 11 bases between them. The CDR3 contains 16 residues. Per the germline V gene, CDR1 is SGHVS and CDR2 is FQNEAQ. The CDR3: CASSLSPLFSGNTIYF. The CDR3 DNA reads TGTGCCAGCAGCTTATCCCCCCTCTTCTCTGGAAACACCATATATTTT. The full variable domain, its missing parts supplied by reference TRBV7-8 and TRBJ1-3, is GAGVSQSPRYKVAKRGQDVALRCDPISGHVSLFWYQQALGQGPEFLTYFQNEAQLDKSGLPSDRFFAERPEGSVSTLKIQRTQQEDSAVYLCASSLSPLFSGNTIYFGEGSWLTVV.

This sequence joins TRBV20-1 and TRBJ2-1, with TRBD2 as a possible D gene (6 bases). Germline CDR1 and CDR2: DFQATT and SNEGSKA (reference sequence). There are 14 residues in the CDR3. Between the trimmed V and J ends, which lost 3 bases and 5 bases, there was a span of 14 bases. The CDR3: CSASPGLRDNEQFF. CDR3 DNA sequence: TGCAGTGCTAGTCCGGGACTCCGGGACAATGAGCAGTTCTTC.

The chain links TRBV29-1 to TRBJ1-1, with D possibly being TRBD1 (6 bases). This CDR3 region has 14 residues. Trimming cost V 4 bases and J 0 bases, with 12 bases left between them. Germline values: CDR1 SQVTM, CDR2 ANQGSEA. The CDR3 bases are TGCAGCGTTGGGGGGCGACAGATGAACACTGAAGCTTTCTTT. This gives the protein CSVGGRQMNTEAFF.

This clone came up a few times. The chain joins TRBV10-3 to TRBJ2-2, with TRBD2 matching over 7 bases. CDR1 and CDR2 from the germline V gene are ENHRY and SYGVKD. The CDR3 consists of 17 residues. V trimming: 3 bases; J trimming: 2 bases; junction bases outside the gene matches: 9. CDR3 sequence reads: CAISESSGNLNTGELFF. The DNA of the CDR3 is TGTGCCATCAGTGAATCTAGCGGCAACCTTAACACCGGGGAGCTGTTTTTT.

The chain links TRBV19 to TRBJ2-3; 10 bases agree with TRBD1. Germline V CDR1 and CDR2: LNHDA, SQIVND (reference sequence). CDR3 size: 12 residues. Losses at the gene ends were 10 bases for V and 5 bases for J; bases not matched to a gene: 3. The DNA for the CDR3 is TGTGCCACCCGGGACAGGGGAGATACGCAGTATTTT. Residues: CATRDRGDTQYF.

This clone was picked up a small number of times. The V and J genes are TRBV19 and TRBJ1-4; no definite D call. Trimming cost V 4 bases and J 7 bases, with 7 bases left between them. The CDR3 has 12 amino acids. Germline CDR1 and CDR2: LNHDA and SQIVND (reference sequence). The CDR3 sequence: CASSTVGEKLFF. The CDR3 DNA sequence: TGTGCCAGTAGTACAGTCGGTGAAAAACTGTTTTTT.

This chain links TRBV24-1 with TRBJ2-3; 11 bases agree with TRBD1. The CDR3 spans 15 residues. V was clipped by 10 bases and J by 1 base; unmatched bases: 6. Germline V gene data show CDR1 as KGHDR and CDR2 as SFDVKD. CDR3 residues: CATKGQGAGTDTQYF. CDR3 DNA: TGTGCCACTAAAGGACAGGGGGCGGGCACAGATACGCAGTATTTT.

In DNA form, the CDR3 reads TGTGCCAGCAGCTTTTTGAGGGGGTACACTGAAGCTTTCTTT. Its protein is CASSFLRGYTEAFF. The rearrangement uses TRBV7-9 and TRBJ1-1, with D perhaps TRBD1 (6 bases). CDR3 length: 14 residues. Germline CDR1 is SEHNR and CDR2 is FQNEAQ (reference sequence). Trimming cost V 3 bases and J 3 bases, with 11 bases left between them. Complete variable domain (other parts from reference TRBV7-9 and TRBJ1-1): DTGVSQNPRHKITKRGQNVTFRCDPISEHNRLYWYRQTLGQGPEFLTYFQNEAQLEKSRLLSDRFSAERPKGSFSTLEIQRTEQGDSAMYLCASSFLRGYTEAFFGQGTRLTVV.

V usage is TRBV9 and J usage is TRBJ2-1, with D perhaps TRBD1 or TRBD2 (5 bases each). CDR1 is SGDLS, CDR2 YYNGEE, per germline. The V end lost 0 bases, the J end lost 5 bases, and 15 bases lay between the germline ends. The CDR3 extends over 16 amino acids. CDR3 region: CASSVARGGSHNEQFF. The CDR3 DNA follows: TGTGCCAGCAGCGTAGCCCGGGGCGGCAGTCACAATGAGCAGTTCTTC.

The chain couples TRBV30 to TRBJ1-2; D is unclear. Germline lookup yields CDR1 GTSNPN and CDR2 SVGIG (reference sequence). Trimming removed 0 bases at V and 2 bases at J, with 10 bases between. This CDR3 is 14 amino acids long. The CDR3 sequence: CAWSVSPANYGYTF. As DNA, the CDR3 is TGTGCCTGGAGTGTCTCCCCGGCCAACTATGGCTACACCTTC.

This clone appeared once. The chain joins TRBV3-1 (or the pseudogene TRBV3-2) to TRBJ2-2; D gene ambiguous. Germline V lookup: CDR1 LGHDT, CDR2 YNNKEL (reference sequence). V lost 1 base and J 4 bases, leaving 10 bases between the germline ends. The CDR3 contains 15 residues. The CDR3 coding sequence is TGTGCCAGCAGCCAAGGAGGTTTTGGCACCGGGGAGCTGTTTTTT. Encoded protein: CASSQGGFGTGELFF.

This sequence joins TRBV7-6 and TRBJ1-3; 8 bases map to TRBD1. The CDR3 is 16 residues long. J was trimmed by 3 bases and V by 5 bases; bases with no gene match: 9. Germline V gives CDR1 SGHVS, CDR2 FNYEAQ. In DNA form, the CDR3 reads TGTGCCAGCAGCACCAATCAGGGGGCTCATGGAAACACCATATATTTT. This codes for CASSTNQGAHGNTIYF.

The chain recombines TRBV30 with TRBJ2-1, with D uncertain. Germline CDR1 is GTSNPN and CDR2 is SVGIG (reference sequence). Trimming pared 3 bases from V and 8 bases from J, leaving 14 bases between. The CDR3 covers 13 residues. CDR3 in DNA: TGTGCCTGGAGGAGGCCCACTTTGGATGAGCAGTTCTTC. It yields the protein CAWRRPTLDEQFF.

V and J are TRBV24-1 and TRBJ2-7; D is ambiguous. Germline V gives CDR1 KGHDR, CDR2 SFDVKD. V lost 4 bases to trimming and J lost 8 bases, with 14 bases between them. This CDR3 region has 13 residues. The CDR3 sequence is CATSEETSGKQYF. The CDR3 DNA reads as TGTGCCACCAGTGAAGAAACCTCTGGTAAGCAGTACTTC.

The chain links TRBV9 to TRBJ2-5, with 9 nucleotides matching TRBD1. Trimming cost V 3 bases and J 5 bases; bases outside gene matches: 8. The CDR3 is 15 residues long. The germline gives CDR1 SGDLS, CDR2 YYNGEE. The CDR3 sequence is CASSATGGSGETQYF. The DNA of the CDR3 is TGTGCCAGCAGCGCTACAGGGGGCAGCGGGGAGACCCAGTACTTC. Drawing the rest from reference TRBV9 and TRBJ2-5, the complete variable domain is DSGVTQTPKHLITATGQRVTLRCSPRSGDLSVYWYQQSLDQGLQFLIQYYNGEERAKGNILERFSAQQFPDLHSELNLSSLELGDSALYFCASSATGGSGETQYFGPGTRLLVL.

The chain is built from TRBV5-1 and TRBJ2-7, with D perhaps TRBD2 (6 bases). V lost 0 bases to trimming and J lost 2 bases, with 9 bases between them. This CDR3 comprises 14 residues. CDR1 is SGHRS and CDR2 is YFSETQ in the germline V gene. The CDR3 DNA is TGCGCCAGCAGCTTGGACGGAGGGACCTACGAGCAGTACTTC. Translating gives CASSLDGGTYEQYF.

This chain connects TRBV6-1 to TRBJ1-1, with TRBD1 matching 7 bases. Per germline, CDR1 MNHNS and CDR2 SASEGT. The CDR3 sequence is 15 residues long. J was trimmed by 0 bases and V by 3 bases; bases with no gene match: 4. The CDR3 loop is CASSETTGLNTEAFF. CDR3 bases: TGTGCCAGCAGTGAGACGACAGGGTTGAACACTGAAGCTTTCTTT.

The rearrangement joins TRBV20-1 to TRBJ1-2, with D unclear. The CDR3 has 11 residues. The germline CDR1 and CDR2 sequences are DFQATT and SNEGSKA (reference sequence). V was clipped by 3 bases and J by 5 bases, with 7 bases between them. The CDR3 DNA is TGCAGTGCTAGCACAGAATATGGCTACACCTTC. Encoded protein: CSASTEYGYTF.

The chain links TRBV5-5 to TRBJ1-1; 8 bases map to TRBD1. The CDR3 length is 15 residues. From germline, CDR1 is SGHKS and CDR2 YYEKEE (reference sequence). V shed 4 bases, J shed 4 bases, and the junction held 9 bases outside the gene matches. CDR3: CASSTWTGKGTEAFF. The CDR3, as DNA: TGTGCCAGCAGCACCTGGACAGGGAAGGGCACTGAAGCTTTCTTT. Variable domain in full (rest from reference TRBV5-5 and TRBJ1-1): DAGVTQSPTHLIKTRGQQVTLRCSPISGHKSVSWYQQVLGQGPQFIFQYYEKEERGRGNFPDRFSARQFPNYSSELNVNALLLGDSALYLCASSTWTGKGTEAFFGQGTRLTVV.

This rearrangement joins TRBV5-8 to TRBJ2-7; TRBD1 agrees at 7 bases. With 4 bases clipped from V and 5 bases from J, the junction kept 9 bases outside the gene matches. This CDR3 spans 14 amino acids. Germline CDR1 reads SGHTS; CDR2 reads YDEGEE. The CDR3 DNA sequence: TGTGCCAGCAGCCGCCGGGACAGAAAGGACGAGCAGTACTTC. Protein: CASSRRDRKDEQYF.

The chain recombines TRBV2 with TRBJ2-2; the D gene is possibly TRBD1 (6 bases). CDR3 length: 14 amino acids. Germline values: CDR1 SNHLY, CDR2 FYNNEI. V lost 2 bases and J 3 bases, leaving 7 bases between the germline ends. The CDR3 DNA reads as TGTGCCAGCAGTGAAACAGGGTACACCGGGGAGCTGTTTTTT. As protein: CASSETGYTGELFF.

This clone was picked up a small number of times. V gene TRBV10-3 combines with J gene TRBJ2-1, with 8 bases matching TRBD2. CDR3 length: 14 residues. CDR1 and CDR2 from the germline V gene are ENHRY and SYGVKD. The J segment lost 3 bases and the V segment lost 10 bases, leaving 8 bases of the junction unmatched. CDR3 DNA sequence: TGTGCCACCCTTTTTAGCGGGGTCTACAATGAGCAGTTCTTC. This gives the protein CATLFSGVYNEQFF.

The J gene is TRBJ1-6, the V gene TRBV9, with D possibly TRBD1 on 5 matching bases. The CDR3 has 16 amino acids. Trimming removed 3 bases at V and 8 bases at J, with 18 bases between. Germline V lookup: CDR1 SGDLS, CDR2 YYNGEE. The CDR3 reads CASSAQGSPKDSPLHF. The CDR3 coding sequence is TGTGCCAGCAGCGCCCAGGGTAGTCCGAAGGATTCACCCCTCCACTTT.

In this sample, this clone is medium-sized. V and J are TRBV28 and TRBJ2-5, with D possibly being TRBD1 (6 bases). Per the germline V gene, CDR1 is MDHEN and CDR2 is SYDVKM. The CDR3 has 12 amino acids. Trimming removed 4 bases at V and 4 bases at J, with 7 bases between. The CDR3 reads CASSWGRETQYF. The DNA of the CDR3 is TGTGCCAGCAGTTGGGGGCGAGAGACCCAGTACTTC.

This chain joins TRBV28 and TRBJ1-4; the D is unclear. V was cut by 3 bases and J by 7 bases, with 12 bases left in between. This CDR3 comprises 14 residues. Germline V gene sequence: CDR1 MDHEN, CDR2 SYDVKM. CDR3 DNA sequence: TGTGCCAGCAGTTTGCACGGGTTCCGTGAAAAACTGTTTTTT. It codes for CASSLHGFREKLFF.